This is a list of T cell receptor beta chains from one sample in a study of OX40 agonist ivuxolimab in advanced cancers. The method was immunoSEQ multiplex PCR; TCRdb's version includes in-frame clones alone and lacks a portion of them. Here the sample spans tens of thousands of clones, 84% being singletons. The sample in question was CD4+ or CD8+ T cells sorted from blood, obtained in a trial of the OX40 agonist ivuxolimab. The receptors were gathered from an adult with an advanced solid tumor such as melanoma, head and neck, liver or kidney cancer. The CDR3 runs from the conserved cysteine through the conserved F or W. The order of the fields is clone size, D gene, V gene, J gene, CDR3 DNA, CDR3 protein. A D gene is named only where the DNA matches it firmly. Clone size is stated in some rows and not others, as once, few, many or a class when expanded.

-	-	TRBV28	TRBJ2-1	TGTGCCAGCAGTTTACCAAGAGGCAGTAACAATGAGCAGTTCTTC	CASSLPRGSNNEQFF
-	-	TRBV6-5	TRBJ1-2	TGTGCCAGCAAAATGGCATCTAACTATGGCTACACCTTC	CASKMASNYGYTF
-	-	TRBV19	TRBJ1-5	TGTGCCAGTAGTATCCAGGGGAACAATCAGCCCCAGCATTTT	CASSIQGNNQPQHF
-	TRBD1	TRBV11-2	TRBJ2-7	TGTGCCAGCAGCCCAGTGGACAGGTCCCGTGGTTCCAACTACGAGCAGTACTTC	CASSPVDRSRGSNYEQYF
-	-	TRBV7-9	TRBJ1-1	TGTGCCAGCAGGGTCGAGGTGAACACTGAAGCTTTCTTT	CASRVEVNTEAFF
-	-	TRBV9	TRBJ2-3	TGTGCCAGCAGCGTAGCTCAGGGGCCCCTAAATACGCAGTATTTT	CASSVAQGPLNTQYF
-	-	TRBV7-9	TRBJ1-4	TGTGCCAGCAGCTTTTCAGCGGGGAAGGAAAAACTGTTTTTT	CASSFSAGKEKLFF
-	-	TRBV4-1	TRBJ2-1	TGCGCCAGCAGCCAAGTGTCCGGGTATGAGCAGTTCTTC	CASSQVSGYEQFF
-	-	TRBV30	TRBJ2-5	TGTGCCTGGACAACTAACAGAGAGACCCAGTACTTC	CAWTTNRETQYF
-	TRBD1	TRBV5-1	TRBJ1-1	TGCGCCAGCAGCTTCCCGTCAACAGGGGTGGCTTTCTTT	CASSFPSTGVAFF
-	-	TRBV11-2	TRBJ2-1	TGTGCCAGCAGCTTTAACTTCGGCCCCCTCAATGAGCAGTTCTTC	CASSFNFGPLNEQFF
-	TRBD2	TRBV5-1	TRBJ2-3	TGCGCCAGCAGCCCGGGACTAGCGGGAGTAGCCGCAACAGATACGCAGTATTTT	CASSPGLAGVAATDTQYF
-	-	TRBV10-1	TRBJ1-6	TGCGCCAGCAGGGGCCTCTCGCGCCTCGATCCCGTCTATAATTCACCCCTCCACTTT	CASRGLSRLDPVYNSPLHF
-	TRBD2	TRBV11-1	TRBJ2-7	TGTGCCAGCAGCTTACCTGGACTAGCGCCCTACGAGCAGTACTTC	CASSLPGLAPYEQYF
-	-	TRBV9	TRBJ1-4	TGTGCCAGCAGCGTAGATACCCCCGGGACAACTAATGAAAAACTGTTTTTT	CASSVDTPGTTNEKLFF
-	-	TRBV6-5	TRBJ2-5	TGTGCCAGCAGTGATTATGGGTCAGGGGAGACCCAGTACTTC	CASSDYGSGETQYF
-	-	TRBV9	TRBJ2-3	TGTGCCAGCAGCGTAGCGAGCGCAGAAGATACGCAGTATTTT	CASSVASAEDTQYF
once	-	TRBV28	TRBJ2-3	TGTGCCAGCATCCCTCTGGGGGAAATAACTAGCACAGATACGCAGTATTTT	CASIPLGEITSTDTQYF
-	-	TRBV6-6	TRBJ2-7	TGTGCCAGCAGTAGTCGGACCGAGGTTATTCAGCAGTACTTC	CASSSRTEVIQQYF
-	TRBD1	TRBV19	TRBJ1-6	TGTGCCAGTAGTATGGTGGGAACGGGACAGAACCCTTCACCCCTCCACTTT	CASSMVGTGQNPSPLHF
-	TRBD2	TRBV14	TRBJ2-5	TGTGCCAGCAGCCAACCGGCGGGAGGTGGGGAGACCCAGTACTTC	CASSQPAGGGETQYF
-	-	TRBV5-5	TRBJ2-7	TGTGCCAGCAGCTTGGACAAGTATGGATCCTACGAGCAGTACTTC	CASSLDKYGSYEQYF
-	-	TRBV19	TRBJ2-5	TGTGCCAGTAGTATAGTAGGAGGGAGGCAGACCCAGTACTTC	CASSIVGGRQTQYF
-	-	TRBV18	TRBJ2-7	TGTGCCAGCTCACCGTCCATGATTGGCGAGCAGTACTTC	CASSPSMIGEQYF
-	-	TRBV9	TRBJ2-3	TGTGCCAGCAGCCCCCGGACAGTCAGGAACACAGATACGCAGTATTTT	CASSPRTVRNTDTQYF
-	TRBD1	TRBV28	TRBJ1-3	TGTGCCAGCAGTTTATTAGGTCGGGGACAGTCTGGAAACACCATATATTTT	CASSLLGRGQSGNTIYF
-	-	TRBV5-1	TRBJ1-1	TGCGCCAGCAGCTCGCCAAGAGGGAACACTGAAGCTTTCTTT	CASSSPRGNTEAFF
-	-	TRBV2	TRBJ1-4	TGTGCCAGCAGTGAATGGGCGGAACTGTTTTTT	CASSEWAELFF
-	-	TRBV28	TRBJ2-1	TGTGCCAGCAGTTCTCCTCCACTAGTTCCTGAGCAGTTCTTC	CASSSPPLVPEQFF
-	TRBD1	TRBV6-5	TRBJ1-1	TGTGCCAGCAGGGGGGGACAGGGGTTCACTGAAGCTTTCTTT	CASRGGQGFTEAFF
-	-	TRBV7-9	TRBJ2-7	TGTGCCAGCAGCTTAGGAACAGTGAATTTTGACGAGTACTTC	CASSLGTVNFDEYF